What follows describes a single T cell receptor beta chain. The antigen it recognizes is unknown. Base qualities were left out, and no much larger clone turns up one base away. The source of the sample is a study of blood T cell repertoires in COVID-19 (TCRdb year 2020). About the full investigation: Samples from collaborators originated in the United States, Italy and Spain and spanned both the acute and convalescent phases of COVID-19. The material from the prospective study consisted of cDNA or gDNA derived from T cells, B-cell-depleted T cells, or PBMCs. Deeply sampled blood TCRbeta repertoires from subjects exposed to, actively infected with, or recovered from COVID-19 were included in the dataset. The repertoires were released in a freely available public database intended as a resource for research on the immune response to SARS-CoV-2. Samples came from the ongoing ImmuneRACE study (first 160 participants) plus 1,254 subjects from 6 global collaborators. Nearly every sample came with metadata listing a de-identified subject ID, COVID-19 status, age in years and sex. HLA class I and class II types, where available, came from metadata supplied by the sample provider rather than from assay-based typing.

Broad study findings and their caveats: How much clinical and demographic metadata was included differed by source and by participant, and the metadata was provided uncurated.

Counted from cysteine to phenylalanine, this CDR3 has 15 amino acids. Just CDR3 DNA is preserved here, 45 bases in frame from base 1. As encoded in the germline V gene (reference sequence), CDR1 is LNHDA while CDR2 is SQIVND. The germline V and J ends show losses of 6 bases and 4 bases respectively, and no gene match explains 6 bases of the junction. TCRbeta CDR3 regions were amplified from genomic DNA by means of the immunoSEQ Assay, a bias-controlled multiplex PCR. Per the source publication's procedure: Within the assay, amplification of reference gene primers was used to estimate how many nucleated cells each sample contained. Sequence reads were collapsed and filtered to measure the absolute abundance of every unique TCRbeta CDR3 rearrangement. For each sample, productive Simpson clonality was calculated as the square root of Simpson's diversity index across productive rearrangements. TCRdb took over this immuneACCESS table, retaining in-frame rearrangements with V and J assigned. Such tables are incomplete; in checked studies, under half of the missing clones stem from an unresolved V gene, and the remainder is unexplained. V and J calls and clone size are as listed in that table; D and trimming were resolved from the DNA. The sample records approximately 82,000 clones, 65% to 85% of which are singletons. The top ten constitute 17% of the sample.

The collaborating institutions used their own protocols to collect whole blood in K2EDTA tubes. For TCRbeta analysis, collaborators shipped samples in one of three forms: frozen whole blood, isolated PBMCs, or DNA extracted from either of those sample types. This clonotype was obtained from a woman aged 55-70 years with acute or convalescent COVID-19. The source material was peripheral blood. The chain is assembled from TRBV19 and TRBJ2-2; TRBD1 fits 9 bases in the junction. The bases are TGTGCCAGTAGGGAGCGGACAGGGGTCACCGGGGAGCTGTTTTTT. This yields the protein CASRERTGVTGELFF.